One and the same sample provided the 23 T cell receptor beta chains below, sequenced in a study of shared clonotypes between healthy human individuals. The repertoire was sequenced with immunoSEQ multiplex PCR; TCRdb's copy has only in-frame clones and lacks some. The table includes about 1 million clones, around 76% detected once. The sample was memory CD4+ T cells sorted from blood. Sample subset: CD45RA-negative fraction. These receptors all come from a man aged 18 to 30 in good health.

The DNA of the CDR3 is TGTGCCTCCGCTCGGTCCAACACCGGGGAGCTGTTTTTT. It yields the protein CASARSNTGELFF. The V and J genes are TRBV19 and TRBJ2-2; D remains ambiguous. The CDR3 contains 13 residues. The V and J ends lost 11 bases and 2 bases respectively, with 12 bases between them. The germline V gene has CDR1 LNHDA and CDR2 SQIVND (reference sequence).

This chain connects TRBV9 to TRBJ1-3, with 7 bases identical to TRBD1. The CDR3 extends over 15 amino acids. The germline V gene has CDR1 SGDLS and CDR2 YYNGEE. After removal of 3 bases from V and 4 bases from J, the junction contained 7 bases not matched to a gene. For the CDR3, the DNA is TGTGCCAGCAGCGGAGGAGACAGGGCGGGAAACACCATATATTTT. It encodes CASSGGDRAGNTIYF.

This chain joins TRBV7-9 and TRBJ2-2, with D maybe TRBD2 (5 bases). Germline CDR1 and CDR2: SEHNR and FQNEAQ (reference sequence). Trimming removed 7 bases at V and 6 bases at J, with 27 bases between. The CDR3 runs 18 residues. CDR3 region: CASISRQPILAGPGELFF. In nucleotides, the CDR3 is TGTGCCAGCATCTCAAGGCAGCCGATTCTAGCTGGGCCCGGGGAGCTGTTTTTT.

This clone was observed at least ten times. The genes are TRBV6-6 and TRBJ2-1; D might be TRBD2 (6 bases). The V and J ends lost 10 bases and 7 bases respectively, with 20 bases between them. The CDR3 has 14 residues. Germline V gene lookup returns CDR1 MNHNY and CDR2 SVGAGI (reference sequence). The CDR3 region is CATHNPGGGNEQFF. The CDR3 bases are TGTGCCACTCACAATCCCGGGGGAGGTAATGAGCAGTTCTTC.

V and J are TRBV11-2 and TRBJ1-4; maybe TRBD1 (5 bases). The V end was cut by 2 bases, the J end by 4 bases, with 8 bases between. CDR1 is SGHAT and CDR2 is FQNNGV in the germline V gene. The CDR3 totals 14 residues. Here the CDR3 DNA reads TGTGCCAGCAGCTTACAGGGTTTTAATGAAAAACTGTTTTTT. Its protein is CASSLQGFNEKLFF. Full variable domain (remainder filled in from reference TRBV11-2 and TRBJ1-4): EAGVAQSPRYKIIEKRQSVAFWCNPISGHATLYWYQQILGQGPKLLIQFQNNGVVDDSQLPKDRFSAERLKGVDSTLKIQPAKLEDSAVYLCASSLQGFNEKLFFGSGTQLSVL.

The chain uses TRBV7-2 and TRBJ2-7; no firm D call. The germline V gene encodes CDR1 SGHTA and CDR2 FQGNSA. CDR3 size: 14 residues. V was pared by 6 bases and J by 0 bases, with 12 bases between. The CDR3 bases are TGTGCCAGCAGTCCCCGACTCGGCTCCTACGAGCAGTACTTC. It is translated as CASSPRLGSYEQYF.

CDR3 loop: CASSLNPGESEQYF. In DNA form, the CDR3 reads TGCGCCAGCAGTTTAAACCCAGGGGAGTCCGAGCAGTACTTC. The V call is TRBV10-2, the J call TRBJ2-7, with D tentatively TRBD1 (6 bases). CDR1 WSHSY and CDR2 SAAADI come from the germline V gene. This CDR3 is built from 14 residues. V dropped 5 bases and J dropped 6 bases, with 17 bases sitting between them.

This chain links TRBV6-5 with TRBJ2-1, with 14 bases lining up with TRBD2. The CDR3 contains 15 residues. Germline trimming cut 5 bases from V and 9 bases from J; bases unmatched to any gene: 6. Looked up from germline, CDR1 is MNHEY and CDR2 is SVGAGI. CDR3 DNA: TGTGCCAGCAGTGGGGGGACTAGCGGGGGCGCTGAGCAGTTCTTC. Protein product: CASSGGTSGGAEQFF.

CDR3 nucleotide sequence: TGTGCCAGCAGTGGAGGGGGCGTCACTGAAGCTTTCTTT. Residues: CASSGGGVTEAFF. The chain links TRBV6-1 to TRBJ1-1; the match to TRBD1 covers 7 bases. The CDR3 spans 13 residues. V lost 4 bases to trimming and J lost 4 bases; unmatched junction nucleotides: 3. Germline CDR1 and CDR2: MNHNS and SASEGT.

This clone appeared once. The rearrangement uses TRBV4-1 and TRBJ2-1, with 12 bases that match TRBD2. This CDR3 contains 16 residues. The trim removed 2 bases at V and 9 bases at J, leaving 8 bases unmatched. The V gene's germline CDR1 is MGHRA and CDR2 YSYEKL. The CDR3 DNA reads as TGCGCCAGCAGCCAACGGACTAGCGGGGCCTCTTTTGAGCAGTTCTTC. It specifies CASSQRTSGASFEQFF.

The chain uses TRBV9 and TRBJ2-1; 11 bases fit TRBD2. The CDR3 sequence is 16 residues long. The V gene's germline CDR1 is SGDLS and CDR2 YYNGEE. Trimming at V came to 3 bases and at J to 2 bases, leaving 4 bases not matched to a gene. For the CDR3, the DNA is TGTGCCAGCAGCGAGACTAGCGGGAATGCCTACAATGAGCAGTTCTTC. This encodes CASSETSGNAYNEQFF.

This chain uses TRBV30 with TRBJ1-2, with 9 bases identical to TRBD1. The germline CDR1 and CDR2 sequences are GTSNPN and SVGIG (reference sequence). The length of the CDR3 is 13 residues. V dropped 3 bases and J dropped 7; count of bases not matched to a gene: 6. The CDR3 nucleotides are TGTGCCTGGAGCGGGACAGGGATAACTGGCTACACCTTC. Translation gives CAWSGTGITGYTF. Full variable domain (outside the CDR3, taken from reference TRBV30 and TRBJ1-2): SQTIHQWPATLVQPVGSPLSLECTVEGTSNPNLYWYRQAAGRGLQLLFYSVGIGQISSEVPQNLSASRPQDRQFILSSKKLLLSDSGFYLCAWSGTGITGYTFGSGTRLTVV.

J is TRBJ2-2 and V is TRBV5-4; D may be TRBD2 (6 bases). Trimming took 2 bases from V and 4 from J, leaving 9 bases between them. Germline assignment: CDR1 SGHNT and CDR2 YYREEE (reference sequence). This CDR3 is built from 14 residues. The CDR3, as DNA: TGTGCCAGCAGCTTTAGGGGAGGCACCGGGGAGCTGTTTTTT. This translates into CASSFRGGTGELFF.

This rearrangement joins TRBV5-4 to TRBJ2-7; TRBD1 agrees at 7 bases. This CDR3 spans 14 amino acids. The ends lost 5 bases at V and 3 bases at J; junction bases unmatched: 8. Germline V lookup: CDR1 SGHNT, CDR2 YYREEE (reference sequence). The DNA of the CDR3 is TGTGCCAGCAGTTACGGGACAGTGGTCTACGAGCAGTACTTC. Residues: CASSYGTVVYEQYF.

The chain joins TRBV7-3 to TRBJ2-7; D may be TRBD1 (5 bases). The CDR3 has 13 amino acids. V lost 1 base to trimming and J lost 6 bases, with 10 bases between them. Germline CDR1 is SGHTA and CDR2 is FQGTGA. CDR3 sequence: CASSLNTQGEQYF. Written as DNA, the CDR3 is TGTGCCAGCAGCTTAAACACCCAGGGCGAGCAGTACTTC.

Only a few counts were recorded for this clone. This chain joins TRBV5-1 and TRBJ1-3; 8 nucleotides line up with TRBD1. Germline lookup yields CDR1 SGHRS and CDR2 YFSETQ. The CDR3 loop spans 16 amino acids. After removal of 0 bases from V and 4 bases from J, the junction contained 6 bases not matched to a gene. DNA of the CDR3: TGCGCCAGCAGCTTGGTCGGACAGGGCCCCGGAAACACCATATATTTT. Protein: CASSLVGQGPGNTIYF.

The chain is built from TRBV5-1 and TRBJ1-1, with D possibly matching TRBD1 (5 bases). Germline CDR1 and CDR2: SGHRS and YFSETQ. Trimming took off 4 bases at V and 0 bases at J, with 13 bases between the two ends. This CDR3 region has 15 residues. CDR3 loop: CASSPQTEMNTEAFF. CDR3 bases: TGCGCCAGCAGCCCGCAGACAGAGATGAACACTGAAGCTTTCTTT.

A single count supports this clone. Given a far larger clone just one base away, this is likely a sequencing read error. The chain is built from TRBV28 and TRBJ2-5; 8 bases line up with TRBD2. The CDR3 contains 13 residues. Germline loops: CDR1 MDHEN, CDR2 SYDVKM. After removal of 7 bases from V and 4 bases from J, the junction contained 5 bases not matched to a gene. The CDR3 region is CASNGGGRETQYF. DNA of the CDR3: TGTGCCAGCAACGGGGGGGGCCGAGAGACCCAGTACTTC. The whole variable domain, remainder taken from reference TRBV28 and TRBJ2-5, is DVKVTQSSRYLVKRTGEKVFLECVQDMDHENMFWYRQDPGLGLRLIYFSYDVKMKEKGDIPEGYSVSREKKERFSLILESASTNQTSMYLCASNGGGRETQYFGPGTRLLVL.

A note on this clone: Other DNA sequences in the sample encode the same CDR3. This sequence joins TRBV6-5 and TRBJ2-7, with D perhaps matching TRBD1 or TRBD2 (5 bases each). The CDR3 consists of 14 residues. Germline CDR1 MNHEY, CDR2 SVGAGI. The V end was cut by 2 bases, the J end by 2 bases, with 10 bases between. The CDR3 DNA sequence: TGTGCCAGCAGTTACGGGGGAAGGACCTACGAGCAGTACTTC. It is translated as CASSYGGRTYEQYF.

There are a few counts of this clone. This chain uses TRBV13 with TRBJ1-1, with D unclear. Germline CDR1 is PRHDT and CDR2 is FYEKMQ (reference sequence). Deletions cut 5 bases from V and 0 bases from J, with 7 bases between. This CDR3 region has 13 residues. The CDR3 loop is CASSRDLNTEAFF. In nucleotides, the CDR3 is TGTGCCAGCAGCCGCGACCTGAACACTGAAGCTTTCTTT.

The CDR3 sequence: CASSLAGGGATNEKLFF. In DNA, the CDR3 is TGTGCCAGCAGCTTAGCTGGGGGAGGAGCAACTAATGAAAAACTGTTTTTT. This chain links TRBV11-2 with TRBJ1-4; D might be TRBD1 (5 bases). Per germline, CDR1 SGHAT and CDR2 FQNNGV. V was clipped by 1 base and J by 0 bases, with 12 bases between them. There are 17 residues in the CDR3.

This rearrangement joins TRBV11-3 to TRBJ2-3; D might be TRBD1 (5 bases). This CDR3 is 17 amino acids long. The V end lost 0 bases, the J end lost 5 bases, and 18 bases lay between the germline ends. Germline V CDR1 and CDR2: SGHNT, YENEEA. CDR3 bases: TGTGCCAGCAGCTTAGATCTCGAAGGGGCAGGTGGAGATACGCAGTATTTT. Translation: CASSLDLEGAGGDTQYF.

The rearrangement joins TRBV9 to TRBJ1-1, with 7 bases fitting TRBD1. The V and J ends lost 7 bases and 0 bases, in that order; junction bases with no gene match: 9. The CDR3 is made up of 15 amino acids. Germline lookup yields CDR1 SGDLS and CDR2 YYNGEE. CDR3 nucleotide sequence: TGTGCCAGCGGCCGGGACAGCCGATTGAACACTGAAGCTTTCTTT. Its translation: CASGRDSRLNTEAFF.